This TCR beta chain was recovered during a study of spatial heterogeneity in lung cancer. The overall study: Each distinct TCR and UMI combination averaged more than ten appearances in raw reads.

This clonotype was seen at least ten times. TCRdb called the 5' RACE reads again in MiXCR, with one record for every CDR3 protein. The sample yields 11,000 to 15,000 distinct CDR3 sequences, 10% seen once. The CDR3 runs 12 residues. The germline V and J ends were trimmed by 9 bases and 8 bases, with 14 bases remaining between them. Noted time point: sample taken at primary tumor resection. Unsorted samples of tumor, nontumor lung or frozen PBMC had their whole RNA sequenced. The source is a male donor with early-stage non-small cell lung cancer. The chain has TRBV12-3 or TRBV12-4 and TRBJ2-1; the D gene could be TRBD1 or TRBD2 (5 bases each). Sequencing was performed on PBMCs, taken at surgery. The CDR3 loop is CARGTLRDEQFF. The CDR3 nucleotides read TGTGCCAGAGGGACCCTCCGCGATGAGCAGTTCTTC.